The 28 T cell receptor beta chains reported below all come from one sample, sequenced in a study of OX40 agonist ivuxolimab in advanced cancers. The repertoire was sequenced with immunoSEQ multiplex PCR; TCRdb's copy has only in-frame clones and lacks some. The table has some 62,000 clones, 80% to 95% seen once. This sample comprised CD4+ or CD8+ T cells sorted from blood, obtained in a trial of the OX40 agonist ivuxolimab. Source of these receptors: an adult with an advanced solid tumor such as melanoma, head and neck, liver or kidney cancer.

This clone was observed once. V gene TRBV9 combines with J gene TRBJ2-1, with a tentative D call TRBD2 (5 bases). Trimming took 4 bases from V and 5 from J, leaving 19 bases between them. CDR1 and CDR2 from the germline V gene are SGDLS and YYNGEE. The CDR3 runs 16 residues. CDR3 bases: TGTGCCAGCAGCACAGAGGTCGGAGAGAGGGACAATGAGCAGTTCTTC. Translated: CASSTEVGERDNEQFF. Using reference TRBV9 and TRBJ2-1 for the parts outside the CDR3, the full variable domain is DSGVTQTPKHLITATGQRVTLRCSPRSGDLSVYWYQQSLDQGLQFLIQYYNGEERAKGNILERFSAQQFPDLHSELNLSSLELGDSALYFCASSTEVGERDNEQFFGPGTRLTVL.

This clone was seen a few times. CDR3 sequence: CATSPQVTYEQYF. The CDR3 region has the DNA TGTGCCACCAGTCCGCAGGTCACCTACGAGCAGTACTTC. The V call is TRBV15, the J call TRBJ2-7, with D hard to call. Germline CDR1 and CDR2: LNHNV and YYDKDF (reference sequence). The CDR3 totals 13 residues. The V end was cut by 6 bases, the J end by 2 bases, with 11 bases between.

The rearrangement joins TRBV5-4 to TRBJ1-2; D remains unclear. Between the trimmed V and J ends, which lost 2 bases and 5 bases, there was a span of 4 bases. This CDR3 has 11 residues. The germline gives CDR1 SGHNT, CDR2 YYREEE (reference sequence). CDR3 protein: CASSLGYGYTF. CDR3 in DNA: TGTGCCAGCAGCTTAGGGTATGGCTACACCTTC.

V gene TRBV7-9 combines with J gene TRBJ2-1; TRBD2 matches 10 bases. CDR1 and CDR2 (germline): SEHNR, FQNEAQ (reference sequence). The ends lost 1 base at V and 6 bases at J; junction bases unmatched: 3. The CDR3 length is 15 residues. CDR3 in amino acids: CASSLEGLATNEQFF. The CDR3, as DNA: TGTGCCAGCAGCTTAGAGGGACTAGCGACCAATGAGCAGTTCTTC.

This chain joins TRBV27 and TRBJ2-5, with D tentatively TRBD1 (5 bases). The CDR3 loop spans 16 amino acids. V lost 5 bases and J lost 0, with 16 bases in between. Germline V gene lookup returns CDR1 MNHEY and CDR2 SMNVEV (reference sequence). CDR3 bases: TGTGCCAGCAGTCACTATAAGACAGAGTACCAAGAGACCCAGTACTTC. This codes for CASSHYKTEYQETQYF.

This rearrangement joins TRBV7-6 to TRBJ1-2; 8 positions match TRBD1. CDR1 is SGHVS and CDR2 is FNYEAQ in the germline V gene. This CDR3 comprises 13 residues. Trimming took 5 bases from V and 4 from J; bases not matched to a gene: 3. The CDR3 region has the DNA TGTGCCAGCAGCGATGGGACAGGCTATGGCTACACCTTC. It translates to CASSDGTGYGYTF.

The chain has TRBV5-1 and TRBJ2-2; TRBD2 aligns across 8 bases. The V and J ends lost 5 bases and 5 bases, in that order; junction bases with no gene match: 8. This CDR3 comprises 15 residues. The germline V gene has CDR1 SGHRS and CDR2 YFSETQ. The CDR3 nucleotides read TGCGCCAGCAGAGAAGCGGGAGTTTATACCGGGGAGCTGTTTTTT. Protein sequence: CASREAGVYTGELFF.

This chain joins TRBV7-6 and TRBJ2-7; no clear D gene. This CDR3 has 13 amino acids. Germline V gives CDR1 SGHVS, CDR2 FNYEAQ. V shed 0 bases and J shed 5 bases, with 8 bases lying between them. The DNA of the CDR3 is TGTGCCAGCAGCTTAGCTGACTTTAACGAGCAGTACTTC. The encoded protein is CASSLADFNEQYF.

The chain links TRBV4-1 to TRBJ2-7; 14 nucleotides match TRBD2. Germline loops: CDR1 MGHRA, CDR2 YSYEKL. CDR3 length equals 16 residues. Trimming took 3 bases from V and 7 from J; bases not matched to a gene: 8. The CDR3 sequence is CASSHLTSGRGWEQYF. In nucleotides, the CDR3 is TGCGCCAGCAGCCACTTGACTAGCGGGAGGGGTTGGGAGCAGTACTTC.

The J gene is TRBJ2-5, the V gene TRBV6-6; 9 bases are a match to TRBD1. Unmatched junction bases numbered 10, after V lost 4 bases and J lost 4 bases. The CDR3 totals 16 residues. Germline loops: CDR1 MNHNY, CDR2 SVGAGI (reference sequence). This CDR3 is CASSSRGTGPLETQYF. The CDR3 coding sequence is TGTGCCAGCAGTTCCCGAGGGACAGGGCCCCTAGAGACCCAGTACTTC.

This clone was found once. The chain has TRBV28 and TRBJ2-3; 7 positions match TRBD2. Trimming removed 4 bases from V and 5 bases from J; junction bases left unmatched: 3. Germline assignment: CDR1 MDHEN and CDR2 SYDVKM. This CDR3 has 13 residues. The CDR3 is CASSSAGEDTQYF. Written as DNA, the CDR3 is TGTGCCAGCAGTTCTGCGGGGGAAGATACGCAGTATTTT.

V usage is TRBV7-6 and J usage is TRBJ2-1; D may be TRBD1 or TRBD2 (5 bases each). This CDR3 has 14 residues. The V gene lost 8 bases and the J gene lost 6 bases, with 17 bases spanning the gap. In germline, CDR1 is SGHVS, CDR2 FNYEAQ. The CDR3 loop reads CASGTGTSPNEQFF. As DNA, the CDR3 is TGTGCCAGCGGTACCGGGACGTCTCCCAATGAGCAGTTCTTC.

This clone has just a few counts. This rearrangement joins TRBV10-1 to TRBJ2-7; possibly TRBD1 for D (6 bases). The CDR3 has 13 amino acids. The V end was cut by 4 bases, the J end by 6 bases, with 13 bases between. CDR1 is WNHNN and CDR2 is SYGVQD in the germline V gene (reference sequence). The CDR3 DNA reads TGCGCCAGCAGTGCACAGGGTCGACTCGAGCAGTACTTC. Translating gives CASSAQGRLEQYF.

This clone was observed a single time. This chain uses TRBV7-8 with TRBJ1-2; 7 nucleotides align to TRBD1. The J segment lost 6 bases and the V segment lost 2 bases, leaving 6 bases of the junction unmatched. From germline, CDR1 is SGHVS and CDR2 FQNEAQ. This CDR3 region has 14 residues. CDR3 coding DNA: TGTGCCAGCAGCTTACAACAGGGGAAACATGGCTACACCTTC. It translates to CASSLQQGKHGYTF.

The rearrangement uses TRBV10-2 and TRBJ2-7, with 9 bases aligning to TRBD1. The J segment lost 3 bases and the V segment lost 9 bases, leaving 3 bases of the junction unmatched. The CDR3 loop spans 12 amino acids. Germline CDR1 is WSHSY and CDR2 is SAAADI. The CDR3 DNA sequence: TGCGCCAGGCGGGACAGGGTCTACGAGCAGTACTTC. It yields the protein CARRDRVYEQYF.

Worth noting for this clone: One junction end does not reproduce the germline sequence, and a read error may be involved. V gene TRBV10-3 combines with J gene TRBJ2-7, with 8 bases identical to TRBD2. The germline CDR1 and CDR2 sequences are ENHRY and SYGVKD. The CDR3 covers 14 residues. CDR3 protein: CAISDSREAYKQYF. Written as DNA, the CDR3 is TGTGCCATCAGTGATTCGCGGGAGGCCTACAAGCAGTACTTC.

The chain has TRBV29-1 and TRBJ2-5; D is uncertain. Trimming took 4 bases from V and 1 from J, leaving 10 bases between them. The CDR3 has 13 amino acids. Germline CDR1 reads SQVTM; CDR2 reads ANQGSEA. The CDR3 spells CSVVCYPQETQYF. The CDR3 bases are TGCAGCGTTGTTTGCTACCCCCAAGAGACCCAGTACTTC.

This clone is judged medium-sized. The rearrangement uses TRBV20-1 and TRBJ2-5; D gene ambiguous. CDR3 length: 10 residues. V lost 4 bases and J 12 bases, leaving 12 bases between the germline ends. The germline V gene encodes CDR1 DFQATT and CDR2 SNEGSKA (reference sequence). The CDR3 region is CSAIFTEKYF. As DNA, the CDR3 is TGCAGTGCTATCTTTACAGAAAAGTACTTC.

This chain joins TRBV7-6 and TRBJ1-4; a weak D match, TRBD1 (6 bases). Germline V gene sequence: CDR1 SGHVS, CDR2 FNYEAQ. V lost 8 bases to trimming and J lost 7 bases, with 17 bases between them. This CDR3 spans 14 amino acids. The CDR3 DNA reads TGTGCCAGCGGGCGAGGGGGGGCGTTTGAAAAACTGTTTTTT. It yields the protein CASGRGGAFEKLFF.

The chain is built from TRBV9 and TRBJ2-7, with D hard to call. Trimming removed 3 bases from V and 2 bases from J, with 12 bases in between. Germline V gene sequence: CDR1 SGDLS, CDR2 YYNGEE. The CDR3 length is 14 residues. CDR3 coding DNA: TGTGCCAGCAGCGGCGGTGGGCATGCCTACGAGCAGTACTTC. Its protein product is CASSGGGHAYEQYF.

The chain combines TRBV5-4 with TRBJ1-3; perhaps TRBD1 as D (5 bases). Germline lookup yields CDR1 SGHNT and CDR2 YYREEE (reference sequence). This CDR3 contains 15 residues. The ends were cut back, 3 bases at V and 0 bases at J, with 10 bases in the middle. Here the CDR3 reads CASSWGTGSGNTIYF. CDR3 coding DNA: TGTGCCAGCAGCTGGGGGACCGGCTCTGGAAACACCATATATTTT.

This rearrangement joins TRBV7-9 to TRBJ2-5, with D possibly TRBD1 on 6 matching bases. Germline CDR1 and CDR2: SEHNR and FQNEAQ (reference sequence). V was clipped by 4 bases and J by 1 base, with 10 bases between them. The CDR3 runs to 14 residues. This chain's CDR3 is CASSSDRSQETQYF. CDR3 bases: TGTGCCAGCAGCTCCGACAGGTCCCAAGAGACCCAGTACTTC.

This clone was recorded only once. The chain employs TRBV7-7 and TRBJ2-1; TRBD2 might be the D (6 bases). This CDR3 is 14 amino acids long. Trimming removed 5 bases at V and 10 bases at J, with 18 bases between. Germline assignment: CDR1 SSHAT and CDR2 FNYEAQ (reference sequence). The CDR3 DNA follows: TGTGCCAGCAGCCAGAGTAGCAGCACTAGCGAGCAGTTCTTC. Translating it yields CASSQSSSTSEQFF.

The chain combines TRBV7-2 with TRBJ2-1, with a tentative D call TRBD1 (6 bases). Trimming removed 5 bases from V and 2 bases from J, with 10 bases in between. Germline lookup yields CDR1 SGHTA and CDR2 FQGNSA. The CDR3 is made up of 14 amino acids. Here the CDR3 reads CASSGDTPYNEQFF. In nucleotides, the CDR3 is TGTGCCAGCAGCGGGGACACCCCCTACAATGAGCAGTTCTTC.

This chain uses TRBV29-1 with TRBJ1-3, with a weak D call TRBD1 (6 bases). Germline values: CDR1 SQVTM, CDR2 ANQGSEA. V lost 6 bases to trimming and J lost 0 bases, with 15 bases between them. CDR3 length equals 15 residues. The CDR3 loop is CSVVATGHSGNTIYF. CDR3 DNA sequence: TGCAGCGTCGTCGCGACAGGCCACTCTGGAAACACCATATATTTT.

The genes are TRBV7-9 and TRBJ2-5, with D tentatively TRBD1 (6 bases). This CDR3 comprises 14 residues. V was clipped by 5 bases and J by 1 base, with 11 bases between them. Germline V gene data show CDR1 as SEHNR and CDR2 as FQNEAQ (reference sequence). The CDR3 here is CASSQWGPQETQYF. CDR3 nucleotide sequence: TGTGCCAGCAGCCAATGGGGGCCCCAAGAGACCCAGTACTTC. Based on the CDR3 plus reference TRBV7-9 and TRBJ2-5, the full variable domain is DTGVSQNPRHKITKRGQNVTFRCDPISEHNRLYWYRQTLGQGPEFLTYFQNEAQLEKSRLLSDRFSAERPKGSFSTLEIQRTEQGDSAMYLCASSQWGPQETQYFGPGTRLLVL.

The chain links TRBV5-1 to TRBJ1-2; the match to TRBD1 covers 9 bases. This CDR3 has 15 residues. Trimming cost V 2 bases and J 3 bases; bases outside gene matches: 5. In germline, CDR1 is SGHRS, CDR2 YFSETQ. The CDR3 DNA sequence: TGCGCCAGCAGCTTAACAGGGGGCTTGGACTATGGCTACACCTTC. This translates into CASSLTGGLDYGYTF.

This chain uses TRBV6-1 with TRBJ1-2; 7 bases fit TRBD1. V lost 1 base to trimming and J lost 3 bases; unmatched junction nucleotides: 8. This CDR3 is 16 amino acids long. CDR1 is MNHNS and CDR2 is SASEGT in the germline V gene. The CDR3 reads CASSEGDSYFDYGYTF. For the CDR3, the DNA is TGTGCCAGCAGTGAAGGGGACAGCTACTTTGACTATGGCTACACCTTC.